This passage covers 22 T cell receptor beta chains from one sample sequenced in a study of cytomegalovirus exposure and HLA in healthy donors. Both 60 Vbeta primers and 13 Jbeta primers went into the PCR. Assay used: immunoSEQ multiplex PCR; TCRdb lists only in-frame clones, some missing. The sample lists more than 95,000 clones; over 70% were seen once. The specimen was PBMCs. These receptor sequences come from a man younger than 45 in good health and CMV-seronegative.

The chain has TRBV9 and TRBJ2-1, with TRBD2 as a possible D gene (6 bases). The germline V gene encodes CDR1 SGDLS and CDR2 YYNGEE. The CDR3 length is 16 residues. The V end was cut by 0 bases, the J end by 4 bases, with 14 bases between. CDR3 in DNA: TGTGCCAGCAGCGTAGTTCCAGCGGGCCGTTACAATGAGCAGTTCTTC. Translating gives CASSVVPAGRYNEQFF.

CDR3 sequence reads: CASSENWSGGSSYEQYF. The DNA of the CDR3 is TGTGCCAGCAGTGAAAATTGGTCAGGGGGCAGCTCCTACGAGCAGTACTTC. The V gene is TRBV6-1, the J gene TRBJ2-7, with TRBD1 matching over 8 bases. The CDR3 extends over 17 amino acids. Germline-derived CDR1 and CDR2 are MNHNS and SASEGT. Trimming at V came to 2 bases and at J to 0 bases, leaving 9 bases not matched to a gene.

The chain links TRBV9 to TRBJ2-2; D uncertain. This CDR3 is built from 12 residues. Germline lookup yields CDR1 SGDLS and CDR2 YYNGEE. The V and J ends lost 2 bases and 7 bases respectively, with 6 bases between them. For the CDR3, the DNA is TGTGCCAGCAGCGTCGTCGTCGGGGAGCTGTTTTTT. Protein sequence: CASSVVVGELFF.

The chain's CDR3 is CASSPRRTGGLSQETQYF. For the CDR3, the DNA is TGTGCCAGCTCACCGCGACGGACAGGGGGCTTGTCCCAAGAGACCCAGTACTTC. This chain uses TRBV18 with TRBJ2-5, with 11 positions matching TRBD1. CDR1 and CDR2 from the germline V gene are KGHSH and LQKENI. This CDR3 comprises 18 residues. J was trimmed by 1 base and V by 3 bases; bases with no gene match: 10.

This chain links TRBV18 with TRBJ1-1; D is possibly TRBD1 (5 bases). Trimming shortened V by 6 bases and J by 0 bases, and 17 bases separated the two germline ends. This CDR3 has 16 residues. Germline CDR1 and CDR2: KGHSH and LQKENI. The CDR3 nucleotides are TGTGCCAGCTCGTACCCTGAAGGCAGGGTGAACACTGAAGCTTTCTTT. Translating it yields CASSYPEGRVNTEAFF.

V is TRBV7-9 and J is TRBJ2-1; 10 bases align to TRBD2. Trimming removed 2 bases from V and 8 bases from J; junction bases left unmatched: 6. The CDR3 runs 15 residues. Germline values: CDR1 SEHNR, CDR2 FQNEAQ (reference sequence). CDR3 DNA sequence: TGTGCCAGCAGCTTAAATCTAGCGGGAGAGGATGAGCAGTTCTTC. It translates to CASSLNLAGEDEQFF. Complete variable domain (other parts from reference TRBV7-9 and TRBJ2-1): DTGVSQNPRHKITKRGQNVTFRCDPISEHNRLYWYRQTLGQGPEFLTYFQNEAQLEKSRLLSDRFSAERPKGSFSTLEIQRTEQGDSAMYLCASSLNLAGEDEQFFGPGTRLTVL.

A few counts support this clone. Other DNA sequences from this sample encode an identical CDR3 as well. The chain uses TRBV5-1 and TRBJ2-1; no clear D gene. This CDR3 has 13 amino acids. V was trimmed by 1 base and J by 3 bases, leaving 5 bases between them. Germline V gene sequence: CDR1 SGHRS, CDR2 YFSETQ. The CDR3 DNA reads TGCGCCAGCAGCTTGAACAGCTACAATGAGCAGTTCTTC. This sequence encodes CASSLNSYNEQFF.

The rearrangement joins TRBV29-1 to TRBJ2-5; 13 positions agree with TRBD2. This CDR3 has 13 residues. Losses at the gene ends were 6 bases for V and 11 bases for J; bases not matched to a gene: 9. CDR1 and CDR2 (germline): SQVTM, ANQGSEA. The DNA of the CDR3 is TGCAGCGTGGGACTAGCGGGAAGTTTTGAGCAGTACTTC. Amino acids: CSVGLAGSFEQYF.

The chain couples TRBV9 to TRBJ1-6; possibly TRBD1 for D (5 bases). V lost 0 bases, J lost 3 bases, and 10 bases lay in between. This CDR3 spans 16 amino acids. Germline V lookup: CDR1 SGDLS, CDR2 YYNGEE. The CDR3 region has the DNA TGTGCCAGCAGCGTAGGGCGGGACTTCTATAATTCACCCCTCCACTTT. Its protein is CASSVGRDFYNSPLHF.

The chain combines TRBV6-5 with TRBJ1-6; 9 bases fit TRBD1. This CDR3 spans 16 amino acids. In germline, CDR1 is MNHEY, CDR2 SVGAGI. With V trimmed by 0 bases and J by 6 bases, 3 bases remained unmatched. The CDR3 nucleotides are TGTGCCAGCAGTTACTCTACAGGGGGCTTTAATTCACCCCTCCACTTT. Amino acid sequence: CASSYSTGGFNSPLHF.

J is TRBJ2-3 and V is TRBV6-6; tentative D call: TRBD2 (6 bases). The CDR3 runs 14 residues. CDR1 and CDR2 from the germline V gene are MNHNY and SVGAGI (reference sequence). V was shortened by 2 bases and J by 2 bases, with 8 bases between the two germline ends. The CDR3 DNA follows: TGTGCCAGCAGTTACGGAGGGAACACAGATACGCAGTATTTT. Protein: CASSYGGNTDTQYF.

This clone appeared once. The chain uses TRBV7-2 and TRBJ2-3; D is possibly TRBD2 (5 bases). Trimming pared 1 base from V and 4 bases from J, leaving 6 bases between. Germline CDR1 is SGHTA and CDR2 is FQGNSA. The CDR3 covers 13 residues. CDR3 sequence (DNA): TGTGCCAGCAGCTTAGGGCGGGCAGATACGCAGTATTTT. It is translated as CASSLGRADTQYF.

V gene TRBV14 combines with J gene TRBJ1-2, with 8 bases matching TRBD1. V dropped 1 base and J dropped 4; count of bases not matched to a gene: 17. The CDR3 spans 19 residues. The germline CDR1 and CDR2 sequences are SGHDN and FVKESK. CDR3 in DNA: TGTGCCAGCAGCCAAGTAAGTAGGGCCAGGGGGCGCGGTAGCTATGGCTACACCTTC. This codes for CASSQVSRARGRGSYGYTF.

CDR3 bases: TGTGCCAGCAGTCCCCTGACACCGCGGGACGAAAAACTGTTTTTT. Protein product: CASSPLTPRDEKLFF. J is TRBJ1-4 and V is TRBV27; D perhaps matches TRBD1 (5 bases). The CDR3 loop spans 15 amino acids. Trimming removed 5 bases at V and 8 bases at J, with 18 bases between. Germline lookup yields CDR1 MNHEY and CDR2 SMNVEV (reference sequence).

The chain combines TRBV4-2 with TRBJ1-2, with unresolved D. From germline, CDR1 is LGHNA and CDR2 YNFKEQ. The CDR3 runs to 15 residues. Trimming stripped 0 bases from V and 4 bases from J, with 12 bases between. This chain's CDR3 is CASSQDTNTAYGYTF. CDR3 nucleotides: TGTGCCAGCAGCCAAGATACGAACACCGCCTATGGCTACACCTTC.

V usage is TRBV7-9 and J usage is TRBJ1-4, with TRBD1 matching 12 bases. Germline CDR1 and CDR2: SEHNR and FQNEAQ (reference sequence). V lost 5 bases and J lost 4; bases outside the gene matches: 5. This CDR3 contains 16 residues. CDR3 residues: CASSRGQGAVNEKLFF. The CDR3 nucleotides are TGTGCCAGCAGCCGGGGACAGGGGGCTGTTAATGAAAAACTGTTTTTT.

This chain connects TRBV4-1 to TRBJ2-5; TRBD1 matches at 8 bases. The length of the CDR3 is 14 residues. Trimming took 6 bases from V and 5 from J; bases not matched to a gene: 8. From germline, CDR1 is MGHRA and CDR2 YSYEKL. The CDR3 nucleotides are TGCGCCAGCAGTCATATAGACAGGGGCGAGACCCAGTACTTC. This sequence encodes CASSHIDRGETQYF.

The CDR3: CASRFDPGRGTGELFF. The CDR3 DNA follows: TGTGCCAGCAGATTCGATCCTGGGAGAGGGACCGGGGAGCTGTTTTTT. J is TRBJ2-2 and V is TRBV11-1, with a tentative D call TRBD2 (5 bases). V shed 6 bases and J shed 5 bases, with 19 bases lying between them. CDR1 is SGHAT and CDR2 is FQDESV in the germline V gene (reference sequence). The CDR3 spans 16 residues.

The chain uses TRBV11-2 and TRBJ2-7, with 7 bases matching TRBD2. J gave up 4 bases and V 5 bases, and 11 bases lay outside the gene matches. The CDR3 spans 15 residues. CDR1 and CDR2 (germline): SGHAT, FQNNGV. Written as DNA, the CDR3 is TGTGCCAGCAGCCGCGACTCATCGGGGGGATACGAGCAGTACTTC. Its translation is CASSRDSSGGYEQYF.

This sequence joins TRBV9 and TRBJ2-7; D gene ambiguous. The CDR3 runs to 14 residues. Germline V lookup: CDR1 SGDLS, CDR2 YYNGEE. Trimming took off 0 bases at V and 4 bases at J, with 11 bases between the two ends. CDR3 protein: CASSVDPGSYEQYF. CDR3 in DNA: TGTGCCAGCAGCGTAGATCCGGGTTCGTACGAGCAGTACTTC.

The chain employs TRBV25-1 and TRBJ2-2, with TRBD1 matching over 8 bases. Trimming removed 8 bases from V and 3 bases from J; junction bases left unmatched: 8. There are 15 residues in the CDR3. Germline V gives CDR1 MGHDK, CDR2 SYGVNS. The chain's CDR3 is CASRAQGADTGELFF. The CDR3 coding sequence is TGTGCCAGCCGAGCCCAGGGGGCTGACACCGGGGAGCTGTTTTTT.

The gene calls are TRBV28 and TRBJ1-2; 11 bases fit TRBD1. The junction had 2 bases not matched to a gene; V was cut back by 2 bases and J by 6 bases. The germline V gene has CDR1 MDHEN and CDR2 SYDVKM. CDR3 length equals 14 residues. In DNA form, the CDR3 reads TGTGCCAGCAGTTTACAGGACAGGGGGCATGGCTACACCTTC. Protein product: CASSLQDRGHGYTF.